This T cell receptor (beta chain) stems from a study of technical replicates of blood from a handful of donors. Measured with immunoSEQ multiplex PCR; TCRdb has only the in-frame clones, and not every one. The sample includes 65,000 to 80,000 clones, about 97% seen only once; the top ten take under 0.3%. The germline gives CDR1 MNHEY, CDR2 SVGAGI. The CDR3 runs 14 residues. Losses at the gene ends were 9 bases for V and 4 bases for J; bases not matched to a gene: 6. The receptor was derived from a human donor in good health. The V and J genes are TRBV6-5 and TRBJ2-3, with 11 positions matching TRBD1. The sequenced material came from T cells isolated from PBMCs. This chain's CDR3 is CASGPDRGPDTQYF. The CDR3 coding sequence is TGTGCCAGTGGCCCGGACAGGGGGCCAGATACGCAGTATTTT.